These 28 T cell receptor beta chains share one sample of origin, sequenced in a study of blood T cell repertoires in COVID-19. Repertoires were generated with immunoSEQ multiplex PCR, while TCRdb's copy carries only in-frame clones and drops some. The table has 350,000 to 400,000 clones, 88% seen once. Sequences were obtained from PBMCs or T cells enriched from blood (not recorded which). These receptors were obtained from a woman aged 18-30 years who had recovered from COVID-19.

The chain links TRBV18 to TRBJ1-2; 8 bases match TRBD1. Trimming removed 0 bases from V and 8 bases from J; junction bases left unmatched: 5. Looked up from germline, CDR1 is KGHSH and CDR2 is LQKENI. The CDR3 has 14 amino acids. The CDR3 spells CASSPPGTGRGYTF. CDR3 DNA: TGTGCCAGCTCACCACCTGGGACAGGACGAGGCTACACCTTC.

The table lists this clone with a count of one. The J gene is TRBJ1-1, the V gene TRBV5-4; a weak D match, TRBD1 (6 bases). The CDR3 is 14 residues long. V lost 7 bases to trimming and J lost 6 bases, with 19 bases between them. The germline V gene has CDR1 SGHNT and CDR2 YYREEE (reference sequence). The CDR3 nucleotides are TGTGCCAGCTCGAGGGGGGGCCGAAACCCTGAAGCTTTCTTT. It encodes CASSRGGRNPEAFF.

The CDR3 here is CAWTGAGYGYTF. The CDR3 region has the DNA TGTGCCTGGACAGGGGCTGGGTATGGCTACACCTTC. The chain combines TRBV30 with TRBJ1-2; perhaps TRBD1 as D (6 bases). Trimming stripped 4 bases from V and 5 bases from J, with 11 bases between. Germline V gene sequence: CDR1 GTSNPN, CDR2 SVGIG (reference sequence). The CDR3 length is 12 residues.

The chain joins TRBV11-3 to TRBJ2-1; TRBD2 might be the D (7 bases). Germline V gene lookup returns CDR1 SGHNT and CDR2 YENEEA. The CDR3 is made up of 17 amino acids. V dropped 3 bases and J dropped 0 bases, with 15 bases sitting between them. The CDR3 DNA follows: TGTGCCAGCAGCTTTCGGGCACGGGGGGCCTCCTACAATGAGCAGTTCTTC. It translates to CASSFRARGASYNEQFF.

CDR3 bases: TGTGCCAGCAGCCAAGTCTCCGGGGGGAACACCGGGGAGCTGTTTTTT. It is translated as CASSQVSGGNTGELFF. The rearrangement joins TRBV4-2 to TRBJ2-2; D might be TRBD2 (6 bases). Germline lookup yields CDR1 LGHNA and CDR2 YNFKEQ. Trimming stripped 1 base from V and 1 base from J, with 10 bases between. The length of the CDR3 is 16 residues.

This chain joins TRBV24-1 and TRBJ2-7; no clear D. Germline V gives CDR1 KGHDR, CDR2 SFDVKD. This CDR3 has 11 residues. V was cut by 0 bases and J by 7 bases, with 3 bases left in between. The chain's CDR3 is CATSDLQEQYF. CDR3 bases: TGTGCCACCAGTGATTTGCAAGAGCAGTACTTC.

V and J are TRBV6-4 and TRBJ1-1; the match to TRBD1 covers 7 bases. The CDR3 has 17 amino acids. Germline V gene data show CDR1 as MRHNA and CDR2 as SNTAGT. V gave up 0 bases and J gave up 1 base; unmatched junction bases: 8. Here the CDR3 reads CASSDSTRGQRNTEAFF. In nucleotides, the CDR3 is TGTGCCAGCAGTGACTCGACTAGGGGACAGCGGAACACTGAAGCTTTCTTT.

The chain has TRBV13 and TRBJ2-7; weak D call: TRBD2 (6 bases). V shed 5 bases and J shed 4 bases, with 15 bases lying between them. This CDR3 contains 14 residues. Germline CDR1 and CDR2: PRHDT and FYEKMQ (reference sequence). CDR3 residues: CASSPRGIQYEQYF. As DNA, the CDR3 is TGTGCCAGCAGCCCTCGGGGGATACAGTACGAGCAGTACTTC. Filled out from reference TRBV13 and TRBJ2-7, the complete variable domain reads AAGVIQSPRHLIKEKRETATLKCYPIPRHDTVYWYQQGPGQDPQFLISFYEKMQSDKGSIPDRFSAQQFSDYHSELNMSSLELGDSALYFCASSPRGIQYEQYFGPGTRLTVT.

V gene TRBV9 combines with J gene TRBJ1-1; D is ambiguous. The CDR3 spans 14 residues. Germline V gene sequence: CDR1 SGDLS, CDR2 YYNGEE. Trimming shortened V by 4 bases and J by 1 base, and 11 bases separated the two germline ends. This chain's CDR3 is CASSPRGANTEAFF. The CDR3 DNA sequence: TGTGCCAGCAGCCCCCGCGGAGCGAACACTGAAGCTTTCTTT.

V and J are TRBV9 and TRBJ2-1; TRBD2 agrees at 9 bases. The CDR3 covers 16 residues. With V trimmed by 0 bases and J by 7 bases, 8 bases remained unmatched. Germline V gives CDR1 SGDLS, CDR2 YYNGEE. The CDR3 coding sequence is TGTGCCAGCAGCGTAGCGGTTGCGGGGGGGCAAAATGAGCAGTTCTTC. Protein sequence: CASSVAVAGGQNEQFF.

To note about this clone: Within the sample, other DNA sequences also encode this same CDR3. The rearrangement joins TRBV12-3 or TRBV12-4 to TRBJ1-2; TRBD1 matches at 8 bases. The CDR3 runs to 13 residues. V gave up 1 base and J gave up 5 bases; unmatched junction bases: 0. CDR3 coding DNA: TGTGCCAGCAGTTTAGGACAGGGGTATGGCTACACCTTC. Translating gives CASSLGQGYGYTF.

This chain uses TRBV2 with TRBJ1-2; possible D gene TRBD1, 5 bases. The germline V gene encodes CDR1 SNHLY and CDR2 FYNNEI. V was trimmed by 10 bases and J by 2 bases, leaving 14 bases between them. This CDR3 spans 13 amino acids. The CDR3 DNA is TGTGCCACAAAGGAGGGGCCGAACTATGGCTACACCTTC. It is translated as CATKEGPNYGYTF. The full variable domain, with the rest looked up from reference TRBV2 and TRBJ1-2, is EPEVTQTPSHQVTQMGQEVILRCVPISNHLYFYWYRQILGQKVEFLVSFYNNEISEKSEIFDDQFSVERPDGSNFTLKIRSTKLEDSAMYFCATKEGPNYGYTFGSGTRLTVV.

This rearrangement joins TRBV7-5 to TRBJ2-1; TRBD2 reflects the table's D call only, with no check against the DNA. TRBV7-5 is flagged as a pseudogene. There are 15 residues in the CDR3. This CDR3 is CARSSRLACYNEQFF. CDR3 nucleotide sequence: TGTGCCAGAAGCTCCAGACTGGCCTGCTACAATGAGCAGTTCTTC.

The chain combines TRBV2 with TRBJ1-5; D unclear. The germline V gene encodes CDR1 SNHLY and CDR2 FYNNEI. This CDR3 region has 13 residues. The ends were cut back, 8 bases at V and 7 bases at J, with 15 bases in the middle. The CDR3 DNA is TGTGCCAGCCTTGTCGGTGGCGGACAGCCCCAGCATTTT. Protein: CASLVGGGQPQHF. The entire variable domain, with the rest obtained from reference TRBV2 and TRBJ1-5, is as follows: EPEVTQTPSHQVTQMGQEVILRCVPISNHLYFYWYRQILGQKVEFLVSFYNNEISEKSEIFDDQFSVERPDGSNFTLKIRSTKLEDSAMYFCASLVGGGQPQHFGDGTRLSIL.

The chain couples TRBV6-5 to TRBJ1-1; unclear D gene. Trimming removed 6 bases at V and 4 bases at J, with 9 bases between. The germline CDR1 and CDR2 sequences are MNHEY and SVGAGI. The CDR3 has 12 residues. The CDR3 region has the DNA TGTGCCAGCAGGGGTACAGTCACTGAAGCTTTCTTT. It codes for CASRGTVTEAFF.

The chain is built from TRBV2 and TRBJ1-2; maybe TRBD1 (5 bases). The CDR3 is made up of 13 amino acids. Germline values: CDR1 SNHLY, CDR2 FYNNEI. Trimming took off 6 bases at V and 6 bases at J, with 14 bases between the two ends. CDR3 sequence: CASSPLGGNGYTF. DNA for the CDR3: TGTGCCAGCAGCCCTCTGGGGGGGAATGGCTACACCTTC.

The chain combines TRBV7-3 with TRBJ1-1, with D perhaps matching TRBD1 (5 bases). The ends were cut back, 5 bases at V and 1 base at J, with 17 bases in the middle. Germline V gene lookup returns CDR1 SGHTA and CDR2 FQGTGA. The CDR3 has 16 amino acids. The CDR3 bases are TGTGCCAGCAGCCTCGTCCGCAGGGAACGGAACACTGAAGCTTTCTTT. This sequence encodes CASSLVRRERNTEAFF.

The V call is TRBV13, the J call TRBJ2-3; 12 bases match TRBD1. The CDR3 has 18 amino acids. V shed 2 bases, J shed 4 bases, and the junction held 10 bases outside the gene matches. The V gene's germline CDR1 is PRHDT and CDR2 FYEKMQ (reference sequence). The CDR3 reads CASSLSGQGAIRADTQYF. In DNA form, the CDR3 reads TGTGCCAGCAGCTTATCGGGACAGGGGGCGATCAGGGCAGATACGCAGTATTTT.

The chain recombines TRBV9 with TRBJ2-7, with no clear D. Trimming removed 2 bases from V and 0 bases from J, with 9 bases in between. Germline values: CDR1 SGDLS, CDR2 YYNGEE. There are 14 residues in the CDR3. Written as DNA, the CDR3 is TGTGCCAGCAGCGTTGAGGTTGACTCCTACGAGCAGTACTTC. This sequence encodes CASSVEVDSYEQYF.

The V call is TRBV6-2 or TRBV6-3, the J call TRBJ1-2; D gene ambiguous. Germline CDR1 MNHEY, CDR2 SVGEGT. Deletions cut 2 bases from V and 2 bases from J, with 9 bases between. The CDR3 has 14 residues. The CDR3 here is CASSYLSRNYGYTF. The CDR3 DNA is TGTGCCAGCAGTTACCTAAGCAGGAACTATGGCTACACCTTC.

The chain uses TRBV6-5 and TRBJ1-2; D might be TRBD1 (5 bases). This CDR3 comprises 16 residues. CDR1 and CDR2 from the germline V gene are MNHEY and SVGAGI. The V end was cut by 4 bases, the J end by 8 bases, with 23 bases between. CDR3 bases: TGTGCCAGCAGTTTACCCCCGGGAGAGGGGACGGGCGGCTACACCTTC. This encodes CASSLPPGEGTGGYTF.

The chain employs TRBV27 and TRBJ1-2; TRBD1 aligns across 11 bases. Germline CDR1 and CDR2: MNHEY and SMNVEV (reference sequence). The CDR3 contains 15 residues. The junction had 3 bases not matched to a gene; V was cut back by 4 bases and J by 2 bases. The DNA for the CDR3 is TGTGCCAGCAGTTACGGACAGGGGGCGAACTATGGCTACACCTTC. It codes for CASSYGQGANYGYTF.

This chain connects TRBV7-3 to TRBJ2-3, with 7 bases aligning to TRBD1. CDR3 length: 15 amino acids. Per germline, CDR1 SGHTA and CDR2 FQGTGA. Trimming at V came to 5 bases and at J to 1 base, leaving 6 bases not matched to a gene. CDR3 nucleotide sequence: TGTGCCAGCAGCATGACAGGGTTACGCACAGATACGCAGTATTTT. Protein: CASSMTGLRTDTQYF.

There are a few counts of this clone. V usage is TRBV2 and J usage is TRBJ2-7, with 10 bases lining up with TRBD1. Germline-derived CDR1 and CDR2 are SNHLY and FYNNEI. V gave up 4 bases and J gave up 5 bases; unmatched junction bases: 2. CDR3 size: 13 residues. The CDR3 sequence is CASSGGTGDEQYF. The DNA of the CDR3 is TGTGCCAGCAGTGGCGGGACAGGGGACGAGCAGTACTTC. The variable domain in full, with the rest retrieved from reference TRBV2 and TRBJ2-7, is EPEVTQTPSHQVTQMGQEVILRCVPISNHLYFYWYRQILGQKVEFLVSFYNNEISEKSEIFDDQFSVERPDGSNFTLKIRSTKLEDSAMYFCASSGGTGDEQYFGPGTRLTVT.

V gene TRBV18 combines with J gene TRBJ2-7; D may be TRBD1 (6 bases). The germline V gene encodes CDR1 KGHSH and CDR2 LQKENI. The V and J ends lost 0 bases and 4 bases respectively, with 10 bases between them. The CDR3 has 14 residues. The chain's CDR3 is CASSPPGQWYEQYF. Written as DNA, the CDR3 is TGTGCCAGCTCACCACCGGGACAATGGTACGAGCAGTACTTC.

V usage is TRBV19 and J usage is TRBJ1-6; maybe TRBD1 (6 bases). CDR3 length: 17 amino acids. The germline gives CDR1 LNHDA, CDR2 SQIVND (reference sequence). Between the trimmed V and J ends, which lost 4 bases and 0 bases, there was a span of 13 bases. CDR3 amino acids: CASSTDRHSSYNSPLHF. The DNA of the CDR3 is TGTGCCAGTAGTACGGACAGACACAGCTCCTATAATTCACCCCTCCACTTT. Variable domain in full (rest from reference TRBV19 and TRBJ1-6): DGGITQSPKYLFRKEGQNVTLSCEQNLNHDAMYWYRQDPGQGLRLIYYSQIVNDFQKGDIAEGYSVSREKKESFPLTVTSAQKNPTAFYLCASSTDRHSSYNSPLHFGNGTRLTVT.

The V and J genes are TRBV3-1 (or the pseudogene TRBV3-2) and TRBJ1-2; unclear D gene. V lost 4 bases, J lost 4 bases, and 16 bases lay in between. This CDR3 comprises 15 residues. Germline CDR1 and CDR2: LGHDT and YNNKEL (reference sequence). Written as DNA, the CDR3 is TGTGCCAGCAGCCTCGATACTGGGCCTGGCTATGGCTACACCTTC. Encoded protein: CASSLDTGPGYGYTF.

The CDR3 is CASSLETSGGGTYNEQFF. DNA of the CDR3: TGTGCCAGCAGCTTAGAAACTAGCGGGGGGGGCACCTACAATGAGCAGTTCTTC. This chain uses TRBV7-2 with TRBJ2-1; 13 positions agree with TRBD2. The CDR3 covers 18 residues. With V trimmed by 1 base and J by 2 bases, 5 bases remained unmatched. CDR1 and CDR2 from the germline V gene are SGHTA and FQGNSA. Supplemented by reference TRBV7-2 and TRBJ2-1, the full variable domain reads GAGVSQSPSNKVTEKGKDVELRCDPISGHTALYWYRQSLGQGLEFLIYFQGNSAPDKSGLPSDRFSAERTGGSVSTLTIQRTQQEDSAVYLCASSLETSGGGTYNEQFFGPGTRLTVL.